This paragraph covers one T cell receptor beta chain sequence. Its antigen remains unidentified. This CDR3 comprises 15 residues. The V gene's germline CDR1 is SGHAT and CDR2 FQNNGV. The V segment lost 1 base and the J segment 1 base; nucleotides outside the gene matches: 4. The sample comes from a study of cytomegalovirus exposure and HLA in healthy donors. Overall study results and limits: Prediction of most subjects' HLA-A and HLA-B alleles by TCR beta sequences was reportedly accurate. Cytomegalovirus-associated status was assigned to roughly 160 TCR beta chains.

The PCR contained 60 Vbeta and 13 Jbeta primers. In the study's own analysis: The authors later counted roughly 79 million unique TCR beta chains, about 11 million of them shared. Clones were read by immunoSEQ multiplex PCR, and TCRdb kept only the in-frame ones, dropping some. V and J calls and clone size are as listed in that table; D and trimming were resolved from the DNA. The sample yields around 110,000 clones, 77% seen once. The sample taken for sequencing was PBMCs. The source is a male donor in good health and CMV-seronegative. The chain links TRBV11-2 to TRBJ2-7; TRBD1 matches at 7 bases. The DNA for the CDR3 is TGTGCCAGCAGCTTAGTAGGGGGACAGTCCTACGAGCAGTACTTC. This encodes CASSLVGGQSYEQYF.